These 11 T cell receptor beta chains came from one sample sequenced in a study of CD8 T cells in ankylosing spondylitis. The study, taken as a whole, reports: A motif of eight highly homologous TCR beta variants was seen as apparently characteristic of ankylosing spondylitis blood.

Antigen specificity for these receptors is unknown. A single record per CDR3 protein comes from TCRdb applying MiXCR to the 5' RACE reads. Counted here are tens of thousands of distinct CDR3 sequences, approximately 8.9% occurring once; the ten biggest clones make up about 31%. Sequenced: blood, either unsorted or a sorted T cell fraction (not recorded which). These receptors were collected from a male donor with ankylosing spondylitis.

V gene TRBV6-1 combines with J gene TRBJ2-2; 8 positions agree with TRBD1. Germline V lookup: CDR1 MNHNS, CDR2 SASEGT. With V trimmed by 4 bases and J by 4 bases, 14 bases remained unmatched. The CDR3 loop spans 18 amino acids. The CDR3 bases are TGTGCCAGCAGTGGTCCAAGCGAGACAGGGGTTTCCACCGGGGAGCTGTTTTTT. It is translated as CASSGPSETGVSTGELFF.

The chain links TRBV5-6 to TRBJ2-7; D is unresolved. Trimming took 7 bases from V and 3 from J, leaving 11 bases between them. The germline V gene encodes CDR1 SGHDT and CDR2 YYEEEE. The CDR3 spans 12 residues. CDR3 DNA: TGTGCCAGCGGTATATCGGGCTACGAGCAGTACGTC. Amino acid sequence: CASGISGYEQYV.

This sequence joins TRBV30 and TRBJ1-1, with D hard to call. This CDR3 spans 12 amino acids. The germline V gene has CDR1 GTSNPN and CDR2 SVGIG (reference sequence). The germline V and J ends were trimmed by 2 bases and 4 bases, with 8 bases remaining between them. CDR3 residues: CAWSTSGTEAFF. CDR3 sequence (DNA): TGTGCCTGGAGTACGTCTGGCACTGAAGCTTTCTTT.

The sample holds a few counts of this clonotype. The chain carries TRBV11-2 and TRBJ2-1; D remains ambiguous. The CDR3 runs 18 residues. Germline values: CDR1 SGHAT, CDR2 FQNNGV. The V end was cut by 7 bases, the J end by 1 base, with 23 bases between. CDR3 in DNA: TGTGCCAGCACCCTATTCAGTGGGAAAGGGCTGTCCTACAATGAGCAGTTCTTC. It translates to CASTLFSGKGLSYNEQFF. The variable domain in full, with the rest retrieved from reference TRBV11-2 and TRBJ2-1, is EAGVAQSPRYKIIEKRQSVAFWCNPISGHATLYWYQQILGQGPKLLIQFQNNGVVDDSQLPKDRFSAERLKGVDSTLKIQPAKLEDSAVYLCASTLFSGKGLSYNEQFFGPGTRLTVL.

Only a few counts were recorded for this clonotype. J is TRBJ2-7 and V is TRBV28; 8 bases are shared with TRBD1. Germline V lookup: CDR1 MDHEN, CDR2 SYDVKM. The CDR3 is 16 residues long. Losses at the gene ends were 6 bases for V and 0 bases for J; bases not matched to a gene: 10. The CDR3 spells CASRPRDRWASYEQYV. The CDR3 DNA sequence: TGTGCCAGCAGGCCGCGGGACAGGTGGGCCTCCTACGAGCAGTACGTC.

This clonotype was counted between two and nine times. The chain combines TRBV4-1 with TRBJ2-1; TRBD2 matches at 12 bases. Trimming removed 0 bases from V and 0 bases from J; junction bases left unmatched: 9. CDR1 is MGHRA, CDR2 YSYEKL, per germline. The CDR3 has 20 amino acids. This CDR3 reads CASSQDLGLAGASSYNEQFF. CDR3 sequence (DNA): TGCGCCAGCAGCCAAGATTTGGGACTAGCGGGCGCGAGCTCCTACAATGAGCAGTTCTTC.

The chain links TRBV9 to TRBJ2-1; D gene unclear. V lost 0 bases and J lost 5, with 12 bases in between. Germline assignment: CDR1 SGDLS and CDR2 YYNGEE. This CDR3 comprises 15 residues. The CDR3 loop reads CASSVEGSTNNEQFF. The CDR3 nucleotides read TGTGCCAGCAGCGTAGAAGGCAGCACGAACAATGAGCAGTTCTTC.

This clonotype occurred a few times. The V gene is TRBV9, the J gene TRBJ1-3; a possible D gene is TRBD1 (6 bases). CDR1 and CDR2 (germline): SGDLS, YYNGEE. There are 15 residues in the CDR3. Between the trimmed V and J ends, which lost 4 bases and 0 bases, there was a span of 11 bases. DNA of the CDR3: TGTGCCAGCAGCCTACAAGGGGGCTCTGGAAACACCATATATTTT. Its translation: CASSLQGGSGNTIYF. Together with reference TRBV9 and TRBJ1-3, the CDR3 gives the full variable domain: DSGVTQTPKHLITATGQRVTLRCSPRSGDLSVYWYQQSLDQGLQFLIQYYNGEERAKGNILERFSAQQFPDLHSELNLSSLELGDSALYFCASSLQGGSGNTIYFGEGSWLTVV.

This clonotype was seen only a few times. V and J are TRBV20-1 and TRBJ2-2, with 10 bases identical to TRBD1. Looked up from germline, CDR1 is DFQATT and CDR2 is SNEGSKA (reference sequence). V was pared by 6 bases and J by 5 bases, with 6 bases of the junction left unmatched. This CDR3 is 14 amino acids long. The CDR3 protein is CSAVPDRGTGELFF. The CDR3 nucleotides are TGCAGTGCCGTCCCGGACAGGGGGACCGGGGAGCTGTTTTTT.

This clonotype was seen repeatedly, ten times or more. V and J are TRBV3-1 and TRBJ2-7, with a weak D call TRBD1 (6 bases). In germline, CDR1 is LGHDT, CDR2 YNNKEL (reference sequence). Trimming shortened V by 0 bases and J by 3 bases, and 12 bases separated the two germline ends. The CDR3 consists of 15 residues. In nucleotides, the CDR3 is TGTGCCAGCAGCCAAGAAGAGAACAGGGTCTACGAGCAGTACTTC. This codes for CASSQEENRVYEQYF.

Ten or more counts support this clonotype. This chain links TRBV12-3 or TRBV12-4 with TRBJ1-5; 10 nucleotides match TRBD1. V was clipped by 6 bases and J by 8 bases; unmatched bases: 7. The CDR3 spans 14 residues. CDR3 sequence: CASSPYGTGEPQHF. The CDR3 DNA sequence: TGTGCCAGCAGCCCGTACGGGACAGGGGAGCCCCAGCATTTT.